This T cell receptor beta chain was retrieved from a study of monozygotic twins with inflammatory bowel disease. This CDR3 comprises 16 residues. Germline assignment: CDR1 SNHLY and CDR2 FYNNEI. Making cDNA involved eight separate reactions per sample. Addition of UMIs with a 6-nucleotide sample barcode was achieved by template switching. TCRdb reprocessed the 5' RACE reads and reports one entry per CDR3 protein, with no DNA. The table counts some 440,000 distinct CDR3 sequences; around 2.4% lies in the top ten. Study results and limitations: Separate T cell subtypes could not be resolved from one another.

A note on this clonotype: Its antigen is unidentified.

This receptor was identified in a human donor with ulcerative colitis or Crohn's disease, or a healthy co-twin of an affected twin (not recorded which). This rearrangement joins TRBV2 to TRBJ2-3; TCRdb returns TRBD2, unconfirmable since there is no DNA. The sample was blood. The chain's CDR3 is CASSELTSGGGDTQYF.